This T cell receptor beta chain comes out of a study of OX40 agonist ivuxolimab in advanced cancers. Study in general: Hepatocellular carcinoma, melanoma, renal cell or head and neck cancer was diagnosed in the dose-escalation patients.

The repertoire was sequenced with immunoSEQ multiplex PCR; TCRdb's copy has only in-frame clones and lacks some. The sample gives tens of thousands of clones, approximately 80% of which show up once; approximately 0.64% is in the top ten. The CDR3 covers 13 residues. Germline CDR1 is SGHDT and CDR2 is YYEEEE. V lost 10 bases and J 1 base, leaving 14 bases between the germline ends. The table lists this clone with a count of one. The sample in question was CD4+ or CD8+ T cells sorted from blood, obtained in a trial of the OX40 agonist ivuxolimab. This TCR was sampled from an adult with an advanced solid tumor such as melanoma, head and neck, liver or kidney cancer. V gene TRBV5-6 combines with J gene TRBJ2-5; TRBD2 is a possible D gene (5 bases). CDR3 nucleotides: TGTGCCGCCGCCCCCCGGGGCCAAGAGACCCAGTACTTC. It translates to CAAAPRGQETQYF.